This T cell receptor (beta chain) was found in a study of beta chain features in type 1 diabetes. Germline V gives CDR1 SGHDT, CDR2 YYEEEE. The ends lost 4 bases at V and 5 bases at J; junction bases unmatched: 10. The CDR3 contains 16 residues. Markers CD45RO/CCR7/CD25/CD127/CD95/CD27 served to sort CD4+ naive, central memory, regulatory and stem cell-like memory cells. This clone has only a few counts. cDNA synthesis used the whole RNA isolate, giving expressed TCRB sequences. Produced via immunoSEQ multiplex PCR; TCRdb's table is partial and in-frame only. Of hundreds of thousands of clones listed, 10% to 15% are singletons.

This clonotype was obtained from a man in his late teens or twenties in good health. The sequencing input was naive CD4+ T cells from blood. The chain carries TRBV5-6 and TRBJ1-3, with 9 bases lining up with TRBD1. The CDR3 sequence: CASSEPRDRARNTIYF. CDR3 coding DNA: TGTGCCAGCAGCGAACCACGGGACAGGGCGAGAAACACCATATATTTT. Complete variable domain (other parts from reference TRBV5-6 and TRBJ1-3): DAGVTQSPTHLIKTRGQQVTLRCSPKSGHDTVSWYQQALGQGPQFIFQYYEEEERQRGNFPDRFSGHQFPNYSSELNVNALLLGDSALYLCASSEPRDRARNTIYFGEGSWLTVV.